This TCR beta chain derives from a study of human CD4 T cells and Enterobacteriaceae. The V end was cut by 6 bases, the J end by 1 base, with 13 bases between. Germline values: CDR1 SGHAT, CDR2 FQDESV (reference sequence). This CDR3 comprises 14 residues. This table comes from immunoSEQ multiplex PCR, and its TCRdb copy is limited to in-frame clones, with some not included. The data hold fewer than 35,000 clones, with more than 80% observed a single time. All CD4+ cells other than CD45RA+CCR7+CD95- naive cells were sorted as memory, over 95% pure. The sequenced material came from memory CD4+ T cells from blood. The clonotype comes from a human donor in good health. The chain carries TRBV11-1 and TRBJ2-7; D may match TRBD1 or TRBD2 (5 bases each). CDR3 coding DNA: TGTGCCAGCAGTTCCGGGACCTCTTCCTACGAGCAGTACTTC. Translation gives CASSSGTSSYEQYF.